The 18 T cell receptor beta chains given below trace back to one sample, sequenced in a study of T cells in women clearing cervical HPV infection. The protocol was immunoSEQ multiplex PCR, while the TCRdb copy is restricted to in-frame clones and leaves out a portion. The table for this sample gives 36,000 or so clones. The sequenced sample consisted of blood buffy coat. Receptors were obtained from a woman between 18 and 70 years old with a cervical HPV16 infection that either progressed to CIN3+ or cleared (not recorded which).

As regards this clone: The CDR3 extends 3 residues past the end of the read, so its final part is completed from the germline J gene. The V call is TRBV2, the J call TRBJ2-2; tentatively, D is TRBD1 (5 bases). The CDR3 extends over 15 amino acids. Germline CDR1 is SNHLY and CDR2 is FYNNEI. V was clipped by 5 bases and J by 5 bases, with 15 bases between them. Partial CDR3 DNA: TGTGCCAGCAGTCCGGTACGGACACCTACCGGGGAG. This codes for CASSPVRTPTGE. The whole CDR3 region reads CASSPVRTPTGELFF.

As for this clone: The read halts 3 residues ahead of the CDR3 end, with the missing end drawn from the germline J gene. The chain couples TRBV7-2 to TRBJ2-3; D gene unclear. The germline CDR1 and CDR2 sequences are SGHTA and FQGNSA. The CDR3 sequence is 14 residues long. Trimming took off 7 bases at V and 1 base at J, with 12 bases between the two ends. The CDR3 region is CASTPGRGTDTQYF. CDR3 bases read: TGTGCCAGCACCCCCGGTCGGGGCACAGATACG.

Concerning this clone: The CDR3 extends 3 residues past the end of the read, so its final part is completed from the germline J gene. The V call is TRBV20-1, the J call TRBJ1-4; 7 positions agree with TRBD1. This CDR3 comprises 14 residues. CDR1 is DFQATT, CDR2 SNEGSKA, per germline (reference sequence). The junction had 2 bases not matched to a gene; V was cut back by 4 bases and J by 0 bases. The sequenced CDR3 bases are TGCAGTGCTACCGGGACAGCAACTAATGAAAAA. Protein: CSATGTATNEK. In full, the CDR3 reads CSATGTATNEKLFF.

To note about this clone: From the germline J gene comes the end of the CDR3, since the read stops 3 residues before it. V usage is TRBV2 and J usage is TRBJ2-1, with 7 bases identical to TRBD2. The CDR3 runs to 15 residues. V trimming: 5 bases; J trimming: 5 bases; junction bases outside the gene matches: 9. Germline loops: CDR1 SNHLY, CDR2 FYNNEI. CDR3 DNA, as far as it was read: TGTGCCAGCAGTACCGTAGCGGGCCGGAACAATGAG. It is translated as CASSTVAGRNNE. The whole CDR3 sequence is CASSTVAGRNNEQFF.

As regards this clone: From the germline J gene comes the end of the CDR3, since the read stops 3 residues before it. The chain is built from TRBV2 and TRBJ2-1; D might be TRBD1 (6 bases). Germline CDR1 is SNHLY and CDR2 is FYNNEI. V was shortened by 4 bases and J by 0 bases, with 7 bases between the two germline ends. This CDR3 is built from 14 residues. CDR3 protein: CASSGGPSYNEQFF. CDR3 DNA, as far as it was read: TGTGCCAGCAGTGGGGGGCCCTCCTACAATGAG.

About this clone: The read comes to an end 3 residues before the CDR3 does, leaving the germline J gene to fill in the end. The J gene is TRBJ1-2, the V gene TRBV7-9; 11 bases are a match to TRBD1. This CDR3 is 15 amino acids long. CDR1 SEHNR and CDR2 FQNEAQ come from the germline V gene (reference sequence). After removal of 5 bases from V and 4 bases from J, the junction contained 6 bases not matched to a gene. The CDR3 reads CASSKRTGGSYGYTF. The sequenced CDR3 bases are TGTGCCAGCAGCAAGCGGACAGGGGGCAGCTATGGC.

A note on this clone: The read terminates 3 residues ahead of where the CDR3 ends, so the germline J gene completes it. The chain carries TRBV9 and TRBJ1-1, with D perhaps TRBD1 (6 bases). CDR3 length: 17 residues. The V end lost 0 bases, the J end lost 5 bases, and 20 bases lay between the germline ends. CDR1 SGDLS and CDR2 YYNGEE come from the germline V gene. CDR3 bases read: TGTGCCAGCAGCGTAGAAGCAGGGGTGGGAGTGAGAACTGAA. Its protein product is CASSVEAGVGVRTE. Given in full, the CDR3 is CASSVEAGVGVRTEAFF.

As to this clone: Read data end 3 residues before the CDR3 end; the end is taken from the germline J gene. This sequence joins TRBV30 and TRBJ1-1, with 7 positions matching TRBD1. The CDR3 loop spans 16 amino acids. Per the germline V gene, CDR1 is GTSNPN and CDR2 is SVGIG (reference sequence). The trim removed 1 base at V and 4 bases at J, leaving 12 bases unmatched. CDR3 bases read: TGTGCCTGGAGTGGCCGCAGACAGGGACGAGGCACTGAA. This translates into CAWSGRRQGRGTE. The full CDR3 protein reads CAWSGRRQGRGTEAFF.

For this clone: The sequenced fragment ends 3 residues before the CDR3 boundary, so the rest is inferred from the germline J gene. The same CDR3 is also encoded by other DNA sequences in this sample. This chain connects TRBV7-9 to TRBJ1-1; D may be TRBD1 (6 bases). The CDR3 covers 14 residues. Looked up from germline, CDR1 is SEHNR and CDR2 is FQNEAQ (reference sequence). V lost 4 bases and J lost 2, with 11 bases in between. Incomplete CDR3 DNA: TGTGCCAGCAGCTCTGGACAGCGAAACACTGAA. Translation gives CASSSGQRNTE. The entire CDR3 protein is CASSSGQRNTEAFF. The whole variable domain, remainder taken from reference TRBV7-9 and TRBJ1-1, is DTGVSQNPRHKITKRGQNVTFRCDPISEHNRLYWYRQTLGQGPEFLTYFQNEAQLEKSRLLSDRFSAERPKGSFSTLEIQRTEQGDSAMYLCASSSGQRNTEAFFGQGTRLTVV.

Turning to this clone: At one boundary the junction diverges from the germline segment, which might be a read error. The read terminates 3 residues before the CDR3 end, so the remaining end is supplied by the germline J gene. The rearrangement joins TRBV4-2 to TRBJ1-1; 9 nucleotides match TRBD1. Germline CDR1 and CDR2: LGHNA and YNFKEQ. The CDR3 sequence is 17 residues long. Here the CDR3 reads CARKGDRVNGSGTEAFF. CDR3 DNA, as far as it was read: TGCGCCAGAAAGGGGGACAGGGTAAATGGGTCGGGCACTGAA.

With respect to this clone: The CDR3 end falls 3 residues outside the read, so it is completed with the germline J gene. The chain has TRBV20-1 and TRBJ2-2, with 7 bases fitting TRBD2. CDR1 is DFQATT and CDR2 is SNEGSKA in the germline V gene (reference sequence). This CDR3 is 16 amino acids long. The V gene end was trimmed by 6 bases and the J gene end by 1 base; junction bases not matched to a gene: 11. CDR3 in amino acids: CSAPPWVAGNTGELFF. The sequenced part of the CDR3 DNA is TGCAGTGCCCCCCCTTGGGTAGCGGGGAACACCGGGGAG.

On this clone: The read terminates 3 residues before the CDR3 end, so the remaining end is supplied by the germline J gene. V and J are TRBV27 and TRBJ2-3; no clear D. CDR3 length: 13 amino acids. Germline assignment: CDR1 MNHEY and CDR2 SMNVEV (reference sequence). V lost 5 bases to trimming and J lost 0 bases, with 6 bases between them. The CDR3 sequence is CASSHFSTDTQYF. Incomplete CDR3 DNA: TGTGCCAGCAGTCACTTCAGCACAGATACG.

Of note for this clone: Sequence at one end of the junction differs from germline and may be a read error. The read falls 3 residues short of the CDR3 end, and the missing part is taken from the germline J gene. This chain links TRBV7-9 with TRBJ2-4; D is unclear. Germline loops: CDR1 SEHNR, CDR2 FQNEAQ (reference sequence). The CDR3 loop spans 12 amino acids. The CDR3 bases that were read are TGTTCCAGCAGCTTGCAGGAAGGGATT. Protein: CSSSLQEGI. The whole CDR3 is CSSSLQEGIQYF.

Concerning this clone: Read coverage stops 3 residues before the CDR3 terminus; the germline J gene supplies the remainder. The J gene is TRBJ2-5, the V gene TRBV9; D possibly matches TRBD1 or TRBD2 (5 bases each). The CDR3 sequence is 14 residues long. V was shortened by 4 bases and J by 5 bases, with 15 bases between the two germline ends. CDR1 and CDR2 from the germline V gene are SGDLS and YYNGEE. This chain's CDR3 is CASSLRTGGETQYF. The covered CDR3 bases are TGTGCCAGCAGCCTGCGAACAGGAGGTGAGACC. The complete variable domain, with remaining parts taken from reference TRBV9 and TRBJ2-5, reads DSGVTQTPKHLITATGQRVTLRCSPRSGDLSVYWYQQSLDQGLQFLIQYYNGEERAKGNILERFSAQQFPDLHSELNLSSLELGDSALYFCASSLRTGGETQYFGPGTRLLVL.

With regard to this clone: The read stops 3 residues short of the end of the CDR3; the missing end is completed from the germline J gene. The chain combines TRBV19 with TRBJ1-2; D possibly corresponds to TRBD1 (5 bases). Trimming took off 8 bases at V and 4 bases at J, with 14 bases between the two ends. The CDR3 contains 13 residues. Germline V CDR1 and CDR2: LNHDA, SQIVND (reference sequence). The sequenced CDR3 bases are TGTGCCAGTTTGGGGCAGACTGTCTATGGC. This translates into CASLGQTVYG. The full-length CDR3 reads as CASLGQTVYGYTF.

A remark on this clone: The read finishes 3 residues shy of the CDR3 end, and the germline J gene is used to complete it. The rearrangement uses TRBV2 and TRBJ2-2; the D gene is possibly TRBD2 (6 bases). CDR3 size: 14 residues. Germline CDR1 and CDR2: SNHLY and FYNNEI. The CDR3 bases that were read are TGTGCCAGCAGTGAGGGGGGTTTTAATGAAAAG. Translating gives CASSEGGFNEK. The entire CDR3 sequence reads CASSEGGFNEKLFF.

As regards this clone: Read sequence stops 3 residues before the CDR3 end, and the germline J gene provides the missing end. This chain joins TRBV6-2 or TRBV6-3 and TRBJ2-2; D may be TRBD1 (5 bases). Trimming shortened V by 7 bases and J by 6 bases, and 12 bases separated the two germline ends. Germline assignment: CDR1 MNHEY and CDR2 SVGEGT. The CDR3 contains 13 residues. CDR3 in amino acids: CASKSVGPGELFF. Incomplete CDR3 DNA: TGTGCCAGCAAGAGCGTGGGGCCCGGGGAG.

A note on this clone: The CDR3 end is not reached by the read, which stops 3 residues before it; the germline J gene fills it in. The V and J genes are TRBV2 and TRBJ2-7; 7 nucleotides line up with TRBD2. V trimming: 1 base; J trimming: 1 base; junction bases outside the gene matches: 1. Germline-derived CDR1 and CDR2 are SNHLY and FYNNEI. The CDR3 covers 14 residues. This chain's CDR3 is CASSEVGGSYEQYF. Incomplete CDR3 DNA: TGTGCCAGCAGTGAAGTGGGGGGGTCCTACGAG. The full variable domain, completed using reference TRBV2 and TRBJ2-7, is EPEVTQTPSHQVTQMGQEVILRCVPISNHLYFYWYRQILGQKVEFLVSFYNNEISEKSEIFDDQFSVERPDGSNFTLKIRSTKLEDSAMYFCASSEVGGSYEQYFGPGTRLTVT.